Listed below are T cell receptor beta chains from one sample, sequenced in a study of T cell responses to AZD1222 COVID-19 vaccine. The table came from immunoSEQ multiplex PCR; TCRdb's copy has only in-frame clones and leaves some out. The data contain around 120,000 clones, approximately 90% of them singletons. This specimen consisted of peripheral blood, obtained 28 days after the second AZD1222 dose. These receptors all come from an adult who received the AZD1222 COVID-19 vaccine. The CDR3 runs from the conserved cysteine through the conserved F or W. A D gene is named only where the DNA matches it firmly. For some rows the clone size is stated as once, few or many, or as a class when expanded; others skip it.

J: TRBJ1-5
V: TRBV18
D: TRBD1
length: 17
size: .
DNA: TGTGCCAGCTCTCCCGGGACAGCACCTCATAGCAATCAGCCCCAGCATTTT
CDR3: CASSPGTAPHSNQPQHF

J: TRBJ2-7
V: TRBV7-9
D: .
length: 14
size: .
DNA: TGTGCCAGCAGCTTAGCGGGCCGAAGCTACGAGCAGTACTTC
CDR3: CASSLAGRSYEQYF

J: TRBJ2-2
V: TRBV12-3/TRBV12-4
D: .
length: 11
size: .
DNA: TGTGCCAGCAGCTTCCCCGGGGAGCTGTTTTTT
CDR3: CASSFPGELFF

J: TRBJ2-7
V: TRBV30
D: TRBD1
length: 13
size: .
DNA: TGTGCCTGGGCCGGGACAGGGTCCTACGAGCAGTACTTC
CDR3: CAWAGTGSYEQYF

J: TRBJ2-3
V: TRBV20-1
D: .
length: 11
size: once
DNA: TGCAGTGCTAGAGATCCTCCTACGCAGTATTTT
CDR3: CSARDPPTQYF

J: TRBJ1-3
V: TRBV6-2/TRBV6-3
D: .
length: 15
size: .
DNA: TGTGCCAGCAGTTCCCCGACCAACTCTGGAAACACCATATATTTT
CDR3: CASSSPTNSGNTIYF

J: TRBJ1-1
V: TRBV6-1
D: .
length: 13
size: .
DNA: TGTGCCAGCAGTGATCGGGTAGTCGCTGAAGCTTTCTTT
CDR3: CASSDRVVAEAFF

J: TRBJ2-3
V: TRBV13
D: .
length: 13
size: .
DNA: TGTGCCAGCAGCCCCGAGGGCACAGATACGCAGTATTTT
CDR3: CASSPEGTDTQYF

J: TRBJ1-2
V: TRBV19
D: TRBD1
length: 14
size: .
DNA: TGTGCCAGTAGTATGCCGGGACAGTCTTTTGGCTACACCTTC
CDR3: CASSMPGQSFGYTF

J: TRBJ2-7
V: TRBV7-2
D: .
length: 15
size: .
DNA: TGTGCCAGCAGTCCGAAGCGGAGTGGAGCCTACGAGCAGTACTTC
CDR3: CASSPKRSGAYEQYF

J: TRBJ1-2
V: TRBV18
D: TRBD1
length: 14
size: .
DNA: TGTGCCAGCTCACCACAACAGGGGAGCTATGGCTACACCTTC
CDR3: CASSPQQGSYGYTF

J: TRBJ2-1
V: TRBV15
D: TRBD1
length: 15
size: .
DNA: TGTGCCACCAGCAGAGTGACAGGGGGCTCGAATGAGCAGTTCTTC
CDR3: CATSRVTGGSNEQFF

J: TRBJ1-5
V: TRBV12-3/TRBV12-4
D: .
length: 12
size: .
DNA: TGTGCCAGCAGTAGAGGAGATCAGCCCCAGCATTTT
CDR3: CASSRGDQPQHF

J: TRBJ1-6
V: TRBV7-8
D: TRBD1
length: 13
size: .
DNA: TGTGCCAGCAGCGCTACAGGGGATTCACCCCTCCACTTT
CDR3: CASSATGDSPLHF

J: TRBJ1-4
V: TRBV10-3
D: TRBD1
length: 16
size: once
DNA: TGTGCCATCAGTGCCCGACGGACAGGCGGGGATGAAAAACTGTTTTTT
CDR3: CAISARRTGGDEKLFF

J: TRBJ1-6
V: TRBV4-1
D: .
length: 16
size: .
DNA: TGCGCCAGCAGCCAAGACGGCGTCGGAGGGCGATCACCCCTCCACTTT
CDR3: CASSQDGVGGRSPLHF

J: TRBJ2-1
V: TRBV7-3
D: .
length: 15
size: .
DNA: TGTGCCAGCAGCCCGGACTACTCCTCCTCCAATGAGCAGTTCTTC
CDR3: CASSPDYSSSNEQFF

J: TRBJ2-7
V: TRBV11-2
D: .
length: 14
size: .
DNA: TGTGCCAGCAGCTTAGCGCCACTCACCTACGAGCAGTACTTC
CDR3: CASSLAPLTYEQYF

J: TRBJ2-1
V: TRBV5-1
D: TRBD2
length: 17
size: .
DNA: TGCGCCAGCAGCTTAGGAGTATTCGGGAGGGCCGGCAATGAGCAGTTCTTC
CDR3: CASSLGVFGRAGNEQFF

J: TRBJ1-6
V: TRBV6-2/TRBV6-3
D: .
length: 15
size: .
DNA: TGTGCCAGCAGCGAGATGCGGGCCCTTAATTCACCCCTCCACTTT
CDR3: CASSEMRALNSPLHF

J: TRBJ2-3
V: TRBV10-3
D: .
length: 13
size: .
DNA: TGTGCCAGCACGGGTTCTAGCACAGATACGCAGTATTTT
CDR3: CASTGSSTDTQYF

J: TRBJ2-7
V: TRBV3-1/TRBV3-2
D: TRBD2
length: 16
size: .
DNA: TGTGCCAGCAGCCCCTCCCCTAGCGGGGCTGTCCACGAGCAGTACTTC
CDR3: CASSPSPSGAVHEQYF

J: TRBJ2-2
V: TRBV21-1
D: .
length: 14
size: once
DNA: TGTGCTGACCCCAGGGGGCGCTTAACCGGGGAGCTGTTTTTT
CDR3: CADPRGRLTGELFF

J: TRBJ2-2
V: TRBV20-1
D: TRBD2
length: 15
size: .
DNA: TGCAGTGCTAGTGCGGACGGGAGGATCACCGGGGAGCTGTTTTTT
CDR3: CSASADGRITGELFF

J: TRBJ2-5
V: TRBV7-2
D: .
length: 15
size: .
DNA: TGTGCCAGCAGCTTATGGGAACTCAAAGGGGAGACCCAGTACTTC
CDR3: CASSLWELKGETQYF

J: TRBJ1-2
V: TRBV5-1
D: .
length: 16
size: .
DNA: TGCGCCAGCAGCTCCAGACAGAAGCCCGCTAACTATGGCTACACCTTC
CDR3: CASSSRQKPANYGYTF

J: TRBJ2-2
V: TRBV7-6
D: .
length: 15
size: .
DNA: TGTGCCAGCAGCTTGAGGGTGGGGAACACCGGGGAGCTGTTTTTT
CDR3: CASSLRVGNTGELFF

J: TRBJ1-1
V: TRBV7-2
D: TRBD1
length: 15
size: .
DNA: TGTGCCAGCAGTACTAGACAGGGTATGAACACTGAAGCTTTCTTT
CDR3: CASSTRQGMNTEAFF

J: TRBJ2-1
V: TRBV11-3
D: .
length: 15
size: .
DNA: TGTGCCAGCAGCTCAGCGGTGACACCAAACAATGAGCAGTTCTTC
CDR3: CASSSAVTPNNEQFF

J: TRBJ1-3
V: TRBV12-3/TRBV12-4
D: TRBD1
length: 13
size: .
DNA: TGTGCCAGCAGTTTGGACAGGAGAAACACCATATATTTT
CDR3: CASSLDRRNTIYF

J: TRBJ1-3
V: TRBV28
D: .
length: 18
size: .
DNA: TGTGCCAGCAGTCCCTCCCCTGGCGTTCCGACCTCTGGAAACACCATATATTTT
CDR3: CASSPSPGVPTSGNTIYF

J: TRBJ2-1
V: TRBV30
D: .
length: 12
size: .
DNA: TGTGCCTGGAGTGTGCAGGAGAATGAGCAGTTCTTC
CDR3: CAWSVQENEQFF

J: TRBJ1-1
V: TRBV25-1
D: TRBD1
length: 15
size: medium-sized
DNA: TGTGCCAGCAGACAGGGGCCAGGTTGGAACACTGAAGCTTTCTTT
CDR3: CASRQGPGWNTEAFF

J: TRBJ1-2
V: TRBV5-1
D: .
length: 15
size: .
DNA: TGCGCCAGCAGCTTGGAAGTGGGCTCTATAGATGGCTACACCTTC
CDR3: CASSLEVGSIDGYTF

J: TRBJ2-5
V: TRBV7-2
D: TRBD2
length: 18
size: .
DNA: TGTGCCAGCAGCCCTCGATTGGCTAGCGGAAGGTACCAAGAGACCCAGTACTTC
CDR3: CASSPRLASGRYQETQYF

J: TRBJ1-4
V: TRBV7-2
D: .
length: 14
size: .
DNA: TGTGCCAGCAGCTTTTCCCCGGGTAATGAAAAACTGTTTTTT
CDR3: CASSFSPGNEKLFF

J: TRBJ1-2
V: TRBV7-2
D: TRBD1
length: 16
size: .
DNA: TGTGCCAGCAGCAACCCGGGACAGACCCCCGTCTATGGCTACACCTTC
CDR3: CASSNPGQTPVYGYTF